This T cell receptor (beta chain) was identified during a study of monozygotic twins with inflammatory bowel disease (dated by TCRdb to the late 2010s). For context, the study as a whole: In total, approximately 28 monozygotic twin pairs made up the full study: 19 Danish pairs, all IBD-discordant, plus nine German pairs, of which four were IBD-concordant and five were IBD-discordant. Disease-associated traits were sought mainly through comparisons between IBD patients and their genetically identical healthy co-twins within discordant pairs. Each individual had, on average, about 151 000 unique TCRalpha sequences and 181 000 unique TCRbeta sequences available for analysis.

Per the germline V gene (reference sequence), SEHNR is the CDR1 and FQNEAQ is the CDR2. The CDR3 goes from the cysteine to the phenylalanine over 14 residues. No coding sequence is recorded. Study-level results and caveats: The results gave no support for a single strong signal or clonotype linked to IBD. Compared with healthy twins, IBD patients shared fewer clonotypes with other individuals, and the difference was most pronounced in patients with signs of disease activity. No difference in repertoire similarity was observed between concordant and discordant twins, possibly owing to limited statistical power. The analysis was unable to tell apart different T cell subtypes. A decrease in TCRbeta repertoire diversity, as measured by inverse Simpson index, was observed in IBD patients compared with their healthy co-twins. Because patients were on differing immunosuppressive treatments, the repertoires may have picked up extra background noise and inter-individual variability.

Concerning this clonotype itself: It lacks a known antigen.

From each donor, an approximately 2.4 ml peripheral blood sample was drawn into PAXgene tubes and stored at -80 degrees C. Without any T cell sorting, total RNA was extracted from whole blood using the PAXgene blood miRNA kit on an automated QIAcube. Peripheral blood from monozygotic twin pairs who were concordant or discordant for inflammatory bowel disease underwent deep TCRalpha and TCRbeta repertoire profiling using unique molecular barcoding. Smoking habits were recorded for all twin pairs, and each individual was classified as a current, former or never smoker. The library was built by means of 5' RACE. Each TCR library was prepared from about 3,400 ng of total RNA. cDNA was synthesized with SMARTScribe reverse transcriptase in eight separate reactions per sample. During cDNA synthesis, template switching was used to introduce unique molecular identifiers that contained a 6-nucleotide sample barcode. TCRalpha and TCRbeta cDNA was amplified in two nested PCRs of approximately 16 and 10 cycles, and bead purification was carried out after each PCR. Before amplification, the cDNA was both treated with uracil DNA-glycosylase and purified with the QIAquick PCR purification kit. In the second PCR, Illumina TruSeq-compatible adapters and sample-specific barcodes were added. TapeStation and Qubit were used to check library quality and concentration, and roughly 4.9 ng of each library was pooled. Pooled libraries were sequenced on an Illumina HiSeq2500 single-index Rapid Run with 2 x 100 bp reads and custom sequencing primers. Under the source paper's analysis protocol: MiGEC version 1.2.6 was used for UMI-based consensus assembly to correct PCR and sequencing errors. MiXCR version 2.1.1 was used for V(D)J alignment, clonotype assembly and CDR3 extraction. Gene usage, clonotype sharing and MAIT/NKT TCR abundance were normalised by analysing the top 1000, 10 000 and 20 000 clonotypes per sample. After downsampling to 27 000 UMIs, diversity was calculated as the inverse Simpson index using the vegan R package. Statistical testing used paired Mann-Whitney U tests on the discordant twin pairs and applied Benjamini-Hochberg correction for multiple testing. One entry per CDR3 protein sequence results from the TCRdb reprocessing of the reads, with DNA left out. The V and J calls here are based on TCRdb, not the publication. This sample's table lists 200,000 to 250,000 distinct CDR3 sequences. The ten largest make up around 7.7% of the sample.

The material sequenced was blood. Recombination connected TRBV7-9 to TRBJ2-7. This sequence was found in a human donor with ulcerative colitis or Crohn's disease, or a healthy co-twin of an affected twin (not recorded which). The CDR3 amino acid sequence is: CASSLEGGSYEQYF.